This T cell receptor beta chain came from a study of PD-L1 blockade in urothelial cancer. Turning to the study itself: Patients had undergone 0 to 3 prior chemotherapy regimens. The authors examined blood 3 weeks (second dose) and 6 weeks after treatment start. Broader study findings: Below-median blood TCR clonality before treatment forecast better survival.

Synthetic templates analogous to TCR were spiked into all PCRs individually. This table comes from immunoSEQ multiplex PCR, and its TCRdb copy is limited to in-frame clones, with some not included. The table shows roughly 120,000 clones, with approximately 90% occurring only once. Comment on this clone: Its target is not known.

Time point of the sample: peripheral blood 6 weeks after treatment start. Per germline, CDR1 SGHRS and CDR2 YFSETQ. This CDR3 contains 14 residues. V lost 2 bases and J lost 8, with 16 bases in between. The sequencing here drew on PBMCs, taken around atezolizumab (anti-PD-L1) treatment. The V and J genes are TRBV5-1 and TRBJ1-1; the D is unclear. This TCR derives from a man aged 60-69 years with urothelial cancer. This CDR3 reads CASSFGESFLEAFF. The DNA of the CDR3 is TGCGCCAGCAGCTTCGGGGAGAGCTTCCTAGAAGCTTTCTTT.